This paragraph reports one T cell receptor beta chain. This table comes from immunoSEQ multiplex PCR, and its TCRdb copy is limited to in-frame clones, with some not included. The data hold approximately 87,000 clones, with about 90% observed a single time. This sample stems from a study of T cell changes during pregnancy in multiple sclerosis. The CDR3 totals 15 residues. Germline lookup yields CDR1 SGHNT and CDR2 YYREEE (reference sequence). The V end was cut by 5 bases, the J end by 1 base, with 13 bases between. Specimen: CD4+ T cells from peripheral blood mononuclear cells, collected in the second trimester of pregnancy. The V and J genes are TRBV5-4 and TRBJ2-1; D not resolved. This clonotype was sampled from a female donor with multiple sclerosis, enrolled in a pregnancy study. The CDR3 is CASSPLIQSYNEQFF. The DNA for the CDR3 is TGTGCCAGCAGTCCCCTTATACAATCCTACAATGAGCAGTTCTTC.